This TCR beta chain emerged from a study of blood T cell repertoires in COVID-19. In the study overall: Sites across the United States, Italy and Spain contributed samples from acute and convalescent COVID-19. T cells, B-cell-depleted T cells, or PBMCs provided the cDNA or gDNA that served as material.

Authors' processing steps: Estimated nucleated cell counts came from reference gene primer amplification. Repertoires were generated with immunoSEQ multiplex PCR, while TCRdb's copy carries only in-frame clones and drops some. The D gene and trimming were derived from the DNA, and the V and J assignments and clone size from that table. The sample carries fewer than 85,000 clones, about 90% recorded once. The J segment lost 10 bases and the V segment lost 6 bases, leaving 5 bases of the junction unmatched. The CDR3 totals 13 residues. The specimen was peripheral blood. This receptor was taken from a human donor in a cohort sampled during active COVID-19. The rearrangement uses TRBV12-3 or TRBV12-4 and TRBJ2-1, with 11 bases fitting TRBD1. The CDR3 loop is CASRFRDRGEQFF. The CDR3 region has the DNA TGTGCCAGCAGATTCCGGGACAGGGGGGAGCAGTTCTTC.